The clone carrying this TCR beta chain is a singleton in its sample. The data are from a study of blood T cell repertoires in COVID-19. Study context: Researchers got acute and convalescent COVID-19 samples from the United States, Italy and Spain. The analysed material was cDNA or gDNA that came from T cells, B-cell-depleted T cells, or PBMCs.

Original analysis: Researchers report that nucleated cell counts were estimated from reference gene primer amplification. Assay: immunoSEQ multiplex PCR; the TCRdb copy retains only in-frame clones and omits some. That table is the source of V, J and clone size, and D and trimming were worked out from the DNA. The sample shows 85,000 to 110,000 clones, approximately 89% of them seen only once. This CDR3 comprises 11 residues. V was cut by 8 bases and J by 6 bases, with 8 bases left in between. The germline gives CDR1 MDHEN, CDR2 SYDVKM. Source material: peripheral blood. The rearrangement joins TRBV28 to TRBJ1-5; the D is unclear. The source is a woman of 80 years or more in a cohort sampled during active COVID-19. As DNA, the CDR3 is TGTGCCAGCGGACGGGGTCAGCCCCAGCATTTT. It is translated as CASGRGQPQHF.